This TCR beta chain comes out of a study of T cells after yellow fever vaccination. On the study more broadly: SMART-Seq v4 Ultra Low Input handled preparation of low-cell-number fractions.

TCRdb processed the 5' RACE reads anew with MiXCR; each CDR3 protein has one entry. Of around 350,000 distinct CDR3 sequences in the sample, approximately 10% were seen once. Overall study findings and caveats: Researchers cautioned that FACS-sorted repertoires could harbor abundant clonotypes contaminating from the bulk population.

This clonotype occurred a few times. Its target is unknown. The specimen was PBMCs, collected on the day of the first yellow fever vaccination. The sequence derives from a man younger than 30 who received the YFV17D yellow fever vaccine.

This chain's CDR3 is CASSQDLGSLTGAFF. The CDR3 DNA reads as TGTGCCAGCAGCCAAGATCTGGGTAGCCTAACGGGAGCTTTCTTT. The J gene is TRBJ1-1, the V gene TRBV4-2; D remains unclear. The V gene lost 0 bases and the J gene lost 10 bases, with 18 bases spanning the gap. The CDR3 extends over 15 amino acids. CDR1 is LGHNA, CDR2 YNFKEQ, per germline.